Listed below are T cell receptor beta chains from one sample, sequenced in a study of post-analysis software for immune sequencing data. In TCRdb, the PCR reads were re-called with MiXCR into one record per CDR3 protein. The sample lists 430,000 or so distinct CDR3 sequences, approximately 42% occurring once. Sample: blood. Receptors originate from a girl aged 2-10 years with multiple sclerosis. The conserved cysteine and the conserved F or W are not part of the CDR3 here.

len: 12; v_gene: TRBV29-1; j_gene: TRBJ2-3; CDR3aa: STLGRVLTDTQY
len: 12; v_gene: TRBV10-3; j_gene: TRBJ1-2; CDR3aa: AISEEGAGYGYT
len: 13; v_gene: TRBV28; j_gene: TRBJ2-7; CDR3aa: ASIKPGRPPYEQY
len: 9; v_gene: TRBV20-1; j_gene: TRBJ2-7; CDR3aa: SARDGIEQY
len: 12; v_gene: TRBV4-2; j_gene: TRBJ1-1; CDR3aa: ASSHAALNTEAF
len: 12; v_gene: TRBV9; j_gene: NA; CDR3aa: ASSVVPRGETQY
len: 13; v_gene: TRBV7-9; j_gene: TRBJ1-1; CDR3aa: ASSYSAWGNTEAF
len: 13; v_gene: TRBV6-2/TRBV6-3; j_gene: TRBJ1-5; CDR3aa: ASRTGRWDNQPQH
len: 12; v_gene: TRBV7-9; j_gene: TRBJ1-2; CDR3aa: ASSPGTAGYGYT
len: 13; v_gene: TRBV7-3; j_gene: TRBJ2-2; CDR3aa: ASSSQAPGSGELF
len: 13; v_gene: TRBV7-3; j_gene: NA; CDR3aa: ASSLGTSRGETQY
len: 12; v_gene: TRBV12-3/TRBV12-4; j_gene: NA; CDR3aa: ASKGSPPAYEQY
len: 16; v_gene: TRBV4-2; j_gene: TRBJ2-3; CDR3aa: ASSPGLAGVLVLDTQY
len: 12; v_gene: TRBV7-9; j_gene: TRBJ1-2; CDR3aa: ASSRGPGNYGYT
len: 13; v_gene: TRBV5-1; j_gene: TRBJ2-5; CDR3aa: ASRLGVSSYNEQY
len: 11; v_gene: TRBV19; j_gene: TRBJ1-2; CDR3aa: ASSTPKHYGYT
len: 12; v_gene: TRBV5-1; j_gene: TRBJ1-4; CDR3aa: ASSEGQINEKLF
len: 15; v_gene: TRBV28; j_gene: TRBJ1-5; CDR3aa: ASTISGRDPSNQPQH
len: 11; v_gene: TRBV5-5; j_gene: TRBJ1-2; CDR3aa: ASSPWHGWGYT
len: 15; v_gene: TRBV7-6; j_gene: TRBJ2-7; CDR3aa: ASSPRPASRVWYEQY
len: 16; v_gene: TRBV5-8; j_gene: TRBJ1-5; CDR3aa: ASSFSGQSLGGNQPQH
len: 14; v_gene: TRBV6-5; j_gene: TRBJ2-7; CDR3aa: ASSYLVAGGCYEQY
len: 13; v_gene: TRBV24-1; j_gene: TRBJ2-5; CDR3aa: ATSDLLREEETQY
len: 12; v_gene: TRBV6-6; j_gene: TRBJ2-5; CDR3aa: ASSNRDRGETQY
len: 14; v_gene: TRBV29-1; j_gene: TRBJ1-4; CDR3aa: SVEDPVRTGDEKLF